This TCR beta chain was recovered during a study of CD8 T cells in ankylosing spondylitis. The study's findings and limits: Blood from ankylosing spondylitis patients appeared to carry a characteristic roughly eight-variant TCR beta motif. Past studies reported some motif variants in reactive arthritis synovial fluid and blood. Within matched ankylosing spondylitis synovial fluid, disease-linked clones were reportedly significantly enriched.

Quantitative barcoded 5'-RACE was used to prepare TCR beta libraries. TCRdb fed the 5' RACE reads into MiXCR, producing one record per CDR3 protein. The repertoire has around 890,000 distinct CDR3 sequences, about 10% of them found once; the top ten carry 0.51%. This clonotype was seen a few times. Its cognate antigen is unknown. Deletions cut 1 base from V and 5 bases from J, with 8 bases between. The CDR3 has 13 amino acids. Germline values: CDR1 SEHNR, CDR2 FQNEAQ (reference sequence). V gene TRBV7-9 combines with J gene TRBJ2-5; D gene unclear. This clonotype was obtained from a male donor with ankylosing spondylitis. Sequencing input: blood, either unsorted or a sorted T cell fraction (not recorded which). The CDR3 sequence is CASSLEVWETQYF. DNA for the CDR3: TGTGCCAGCAGCTTAGAAGTATGGGAGACCCAGTACTTC.